Listed below are T cell receptor beta chains from one sample, sequenced in a study of T cells in localized non-small cell lung cancer. Sequencing was performed with immunoSEQ multiplex PCR; in TCRdb, only in-frame clones are kept and a portion is missing. The sample carries some 11,000 clones, approximately 91% recorded once. The sequencing used peripheral blood, collected before any cancer treatment. The receptors come from a male donor aged 60 or over with stage III lung adenocarcinoma. Each CDR3 is given with its conserved first and last residue. Fields, in order: V gene, D gene, clone size, J gene, CDR3 DNA, CDR3 protein. D genes are given only for firm matches. Part of the rows lack a size; the others show once, few, many or a class for expanded clones.

TRBV7-9	-	-	TRBJ2-7	TGTGCCAGCAGCTTTCAGGGTCTCGAGCAGTACTTC	CASSFQGLEQYF
TRBV27	-	once	TRBJ2-5	TGTGCCAGCAGAGACAGTGGGCAAGAGACCCAGTACTTC	CASRDSGQETQYF
TRBV4-2	-	-	TRBJ2-2	TGTGCCAGCAGCCCGCCAGGAGCGGAAATAAACACCGGGGAGCTGTTTTTT	CASSPPGAEINTGELFF
TRBV11-2	-	-	TRBJ2-1	TGTGCCAGCAGCTTGGCCAGGGGTTCCTACAATGAGCAGTTCTTC	CASSLARGSYNEQFF
TRBV11-2	-	-	TRBJ2-1	TGTGCCAGCAGCTTAGGCCCCAGGGCAGGGCGAATTTACAATGAGCAGTTCTTC	CASSLGPRAGRIYNEQFF
TRBV4-2	TRBD2	-	TRBJ2-1	TGTGCCAGCAGCCTAAACGGGAGGGAGGCCAATGAGCAGTTCTTC	CASSLNGREANEQFF
TRBV5-1	-	-	TRBJ2-1	TGCGCCAGCAGCTTGGCCGGGGACGGCTCCTACAATGAGCAGTTCTTC	CASSLAGDGSYNEQFF
TRBV28	-	-	TRBJ1-4	TGTGCCAGCAGTTTATGGGCAGGGGAAGCAACTAATGAAAAACTGTTTTTT	CASSLWAGEATNEKLFF
TRBV9	-	-	TRBJ2-3	TGTGCCAGCAGCGTATCCCGGGACTTGAACACAGATACGCAGTATTTT	CASSVSRDLNTDTQYF
TRBV2	-	-	TRBJ2-7	TGTGCCAGCAGTGAAAGTCAGATAACTAGGGAGCAGTACTTC	CASSESQITREQYF
TRBV5-1	-	once	TRBJ2-5	TGCGCCAGCAGCTTGCGTGGGATGGGGGAGACCCAGTACTTC	CASSLRGMGETQYF
TRBV7-9	-	-	TRBJ1-2	TGTGCCAGCAGCTTAGCAGGCTACGGGGATGGCTACACCTTC	CASSLAGYGDGYTF
TRBV6-1	TRBD1	-	TRBJ2-4	TGTGCCAGCAGTGCCAGACCCGGGACAGGGGGAGGGCTAGCCAAAAACATTCAGTACTTC	CASSARPGTGGGLAKNIQYF
TRBV15	TRBD2	-	TRBJ2-1	TGTGCCACCAGCCCCCCCCTAGCGGGATGGTACAATGAGCAGTTCTTC	CATSPPLAGWYNEQFF
TRBV2	-	few	TRBJ1-1	TGTGCCAGCAGTGGGCACATGAACACTGAAGCTTTCTTT	CASSGHMNTEAFF
TRBV9	-	-	TRBJ1-1	TGTGCCAGCACCTCGACAGTAAACACTGAAGCTTTCTTT	CASTSTVNTEAFF
TRBV6-1	-	-	TRBJ2-5	TGTGCCAGCAGAAAATTTAGCGCCGTCGCAGAGACCCAGTACTTC	CASRKFSAVAETQYF
TRBV2	TRBD2	-	TRBJ2-7	TGTGCCAGCAGCTTCAAAGCGGGAGTCTACGAGCAGTACTTC	CASSFKAGVYEQYF
TRBV5-5	TRBD2	-	TRBJ2-7	TGTGCCAGCAGCTGGGGTCACGGGACTAGGACCTACGAGCAGTACTTC	CASSWGHGTRTYEQYF
TRBV19	-	-	TRBJ1-4	TGTGCCAGTAGTATGGGCCTTGGATCGGGGGGAGTTCAAGAAAAACTGTTTTTT	CASSMGLGSGGVQEKLFF
TRBV7-8	TRBD1	-	TRBJ2-5	TGTGCCAGCAGCTCCGATGGGACAGGGCGGGAGACCCAGTACTTC	CASSSDGTGRETQYF
TRBV6-1	-	-	TRBJ2-5	TGTGCCAGCAGTCAACAGGGAAGGGAGACCCAGTACTTC	CASSQQGRETQYF
TRBV6-5	-	-	TRBJ2-2	TGTGCCAGCAGTTTAACCTCTCGCCGGGAGCTGTTTTTT	CASSLTSRRELFF